This T cell receptor beta chain was recovered during a study of T-cell memory formation after mild COVID-19 (dated by TCRdb to the early 2020s). In terms of the full investigation: TCR sequence clusters from the two donors were found to be largely donor specific. The cohort was made up of two young adult volunteers, one female and one male, who were previously healthy. Longitudinal TCRalpha and TCRbeta repertoire sequencing tracked T-cell clones expanding and contracting after mild COVID-19 in a couple of donors.

Comments on this clonotype: The target of this receptor is not known. There are no base qualities to consult, and no much larger clone falls within one base.

Beyond this particular receptor, the publication reports: Clones contracting from day 15 to 85 had balanced CD4/CD8 phenotypes, while a second wave expanding from day 15 to 37 was biased towards CD4+. SARS-CoV-2 specificity of the second-wave clones peaking on day 37 was not confirmed. Contracting CD4+ clones were found mainly in CM and EM memory subsets, while CD8+ clones were enriched in EMRA. Only a couple of mild cases were covered by the study, and larger cohorts that include severe cases with pre-infection samples were considered necessary. The detection of some responding clones in pre-infection memory suggests that pre-existing cross-reactive memory T cells joined the SARS-CoV-2 response.

Sequenced on an Illumina NovaSeq 6000. cDNA libraries for TCRalpha and TCRbeta were prepared by 5'RACE using constant-segment primers, with sample barcodes and unique molecular identifiers added. RNA was extracted from every sample with Trizol reagent. The libraries were amplified in two PCR steps, and the second step added a second sample barcode and Illumina TruSeq adapters. Libraries were sequenced on an Illumina NovaSeq with 2 x 150 bp paired-end reads. The authors' pipeline ran thus. Demultiplexing of reads and collapsing into UMI-guided consensus sequences were performed with migec v1.2.7. With mixcr v2.1.11, UMI consensuses were aligned to TRA and TRB V and J templates and assembled into clonotypes. A clonotype was counted as expanded or contracted only when both edgeR and NoisET called the clonotype significant, with the noise models trained on biological replicates. edgeR calls used a false discovery rate-adjusted p below 0.01 and a log2 fold-change threshold of 1. As an exploratory analysis of dynamics, max-normalized trajectories of the 1000 most abundant clonotypes were examined by PCA with hierarchical clustering. The CD4 or CD8 phenotype of responding clones was assigned using the separately sequenced CD4+ and CD8+ repertoires. TCRdb trimmed the raw reads at Q25, called clones with MiXCR and kept productive beta chains. Identical CDR3 protein sequences are pooled into one entry, listed with their most common genes and DNA. The V and J calls were determined by TCRdb, not by the authors. A total of about 190,000 distinct CDR3 sequences appear in this sample, around 20% of them only once. The ten top clones hold roughly 2.4% of the sample.

PBMCs were isolated by Ficoll-Paque density gradient centrifugation. Sequencing used PBMCs or a T cell subset sorted from them (not recorded which). The receptor comes from an adult woman who had mild COVID-19 (a few samples of this study predate the infection). The sample titles of this study are shuffled in the database, so cell type and time point are left out; the donor was told from shared clones.

The bases are TGTGCCAGCAGCTCCAGACAGTCGGACACTGAAGCTTTCTTT. This translates into CASSSRQSDTEAFF. This chain joins TRBV7-9 to TRBJ1-1; the D region possibly corresponds to TRBD1 (5 bases align). Per the germline V gene (reference sequence), SEHNR is the CDR1 and FQNEAQ is the CDR2. The CDR3, cysteine through phenylalanine, is 14 amino acids long. CDR3 DNA only is kept here, 42 bases in frame from base 1. The junction shows trimming of 4 bases on V and 3 bases on J, plus 12 bases between the germline ends.